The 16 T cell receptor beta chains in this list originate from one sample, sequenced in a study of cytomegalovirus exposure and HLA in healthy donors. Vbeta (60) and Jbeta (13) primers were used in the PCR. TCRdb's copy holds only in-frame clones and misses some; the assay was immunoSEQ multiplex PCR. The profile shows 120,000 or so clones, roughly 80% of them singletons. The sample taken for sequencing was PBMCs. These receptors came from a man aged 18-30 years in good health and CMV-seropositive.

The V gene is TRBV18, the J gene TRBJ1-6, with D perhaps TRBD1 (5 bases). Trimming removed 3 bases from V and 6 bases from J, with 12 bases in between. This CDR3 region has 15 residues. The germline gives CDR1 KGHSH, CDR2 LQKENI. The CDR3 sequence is CASSPGSGINSPLHF. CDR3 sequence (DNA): TGTGCCAGCTCACCGGGGTCAGGGATTAATTCACCCCTCCACTTT. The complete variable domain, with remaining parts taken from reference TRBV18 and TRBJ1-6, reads NAGVMQNPRHLVRRRGQEARLRCSPMKGHSHVYWYRQLPEEGLKFMVYLQKENIIDESGMPKERFSAEFPKEGPSILRIQQVVRGDSAAYFCASSPGSGINSPLHFGNGTRLTVT.

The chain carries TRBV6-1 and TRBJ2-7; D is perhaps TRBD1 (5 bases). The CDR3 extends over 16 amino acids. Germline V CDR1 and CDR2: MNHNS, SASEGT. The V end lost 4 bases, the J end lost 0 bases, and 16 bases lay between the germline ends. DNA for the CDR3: TGTGCCAGCAGTGGGGGCGGCGGCTTTTCCTCCTACGAGCAGTACTTC. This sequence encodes CASSGGGGFSSYEQYF.

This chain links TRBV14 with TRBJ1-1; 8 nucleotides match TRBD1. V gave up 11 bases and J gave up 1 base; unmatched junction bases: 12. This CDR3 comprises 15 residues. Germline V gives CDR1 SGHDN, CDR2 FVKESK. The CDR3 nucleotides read TGTGCCGGAGACCGGGACAGGTATACGAACACTGAAGCTTTCTTT. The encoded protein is CAGDRDRYTNTEAFF.

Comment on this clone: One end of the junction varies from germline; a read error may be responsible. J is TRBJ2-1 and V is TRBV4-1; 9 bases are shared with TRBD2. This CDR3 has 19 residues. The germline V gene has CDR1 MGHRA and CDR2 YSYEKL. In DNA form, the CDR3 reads TGCGCCAGTAGCCAAGAATATGGGCCGAATAGCGGGAGATACAATGAGCAGTTCTTC. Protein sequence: CASSQEYGPNSGRYNEQFF.

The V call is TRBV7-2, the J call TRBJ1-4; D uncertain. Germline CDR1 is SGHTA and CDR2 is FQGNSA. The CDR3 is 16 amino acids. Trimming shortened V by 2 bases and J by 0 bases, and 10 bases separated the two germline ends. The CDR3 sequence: CASSLRRGATNEKLFF. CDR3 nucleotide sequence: TGTGCCAGCAGCTTAAGGCGGGGTGCAACTAATGAAAAACTGTTTTTT.

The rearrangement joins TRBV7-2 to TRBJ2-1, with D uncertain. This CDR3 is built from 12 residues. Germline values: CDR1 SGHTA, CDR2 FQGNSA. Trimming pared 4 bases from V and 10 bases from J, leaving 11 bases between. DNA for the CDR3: TGTGCCAGCAGCTACTCAGCGCTAGAGCAGTTCTTC. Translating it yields CASSYSALEQFF.

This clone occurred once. The CDR3 DNA reads TGTGCCAGCAGCGTTTCAGGGGGATACGGCCAGCCCCAGCATTTT. Translating it yields CASSVSGGYGQPQHF. The chain uses TRBV9 and TRBJ1-5; 7 nucleotides line up with TRBD1. This CDR3 has 15 amino acids. V trimming: 2 bases; J trimming: 7 bases; junction bases outside the gene matches: 9. Per the germline V gene, CDR1 is SGDLS and CDR2 is YYNGEE.

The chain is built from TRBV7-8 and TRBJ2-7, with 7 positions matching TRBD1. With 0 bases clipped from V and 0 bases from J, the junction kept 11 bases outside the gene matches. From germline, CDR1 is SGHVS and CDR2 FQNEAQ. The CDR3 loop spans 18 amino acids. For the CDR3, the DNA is TGTGCCAGCAGCTTAGCACAGGGACAGATCGTTCCCTCCTACGAGCAGTACTTC. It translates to CASSLAQGQIVPSYEQYF.

CDR3 region: CASSVQVRSIEKLFF. In DNA, the CDR3 is TGTGCCAGTAGTGTGCAGGTCCGTTCTATCGAAAAACTGTTTTTT. The chain has TRBV19 and TRBJ1-4; D not certain. The CDR3 is 15 residues long. Germline loops: CDR1 LNHDA, CDR2 SQIVND (reference sequence). V was shortened by 5 bases and J by 8 bases, with 18 bases between the two germline ends.

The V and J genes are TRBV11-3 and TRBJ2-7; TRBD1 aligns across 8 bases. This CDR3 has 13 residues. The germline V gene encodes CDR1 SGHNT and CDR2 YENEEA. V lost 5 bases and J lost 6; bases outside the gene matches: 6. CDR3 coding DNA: TGTGCCAGCAGCGGCCGGACAGGGTCCGAGCAGTACTTC. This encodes CASSGRTGSEQYF.

The DNA of the CDR3 is TGCGCCAGCAGCAAACAGGACACCTCCTCTGGGGCCAACGTCCTGACTTTC. This gives the protein CASSKQDTSSGANVLTF. The chain links TRBV4-3 to TRBJ2-6, with a possible D match to TRBD1 (5 bases). Trimming took 5 bases from V and 0 from J, leaving 14 bases between them. The CDR3 is 17 amino acids. Germline lookup yields CDR1 LGHNA and CDR2 YSLEER.

CDR3 sequence (DNA): TGCAGCGTTGGGGGAGATGTTTGGGGGGTCGAGCAGTACTTC. Encoded protein: CSVGGDVWGVEQYF. The V and J genes are TRBV29-1 and TRBJ2-5, with a possible D match to TRBD2 (6 bases). TRBJ2-7 matches the DNA end more closely, so the J call is doubtful. Per the germline V gene, CDR1 is SQVTM and CDR2 is ANQGSEA. The CDR3 contains 14 residues.

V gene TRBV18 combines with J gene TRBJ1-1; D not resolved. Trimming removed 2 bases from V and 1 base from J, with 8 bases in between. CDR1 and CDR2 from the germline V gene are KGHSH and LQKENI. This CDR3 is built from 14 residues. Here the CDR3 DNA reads TGTGCCAGCTCACCAGGGCAGAGGAACACTGAAGCTTTCTTT. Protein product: CASSPGQRNTEAFF.

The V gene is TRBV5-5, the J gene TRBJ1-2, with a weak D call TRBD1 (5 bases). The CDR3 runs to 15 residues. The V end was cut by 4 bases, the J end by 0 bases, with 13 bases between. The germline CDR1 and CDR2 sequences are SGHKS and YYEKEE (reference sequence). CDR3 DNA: TGTGCCAGCAGCACGGGGGGGAAAGCTAACTATGGCTACACCTTC. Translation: CASSTGGKANYGYTF.

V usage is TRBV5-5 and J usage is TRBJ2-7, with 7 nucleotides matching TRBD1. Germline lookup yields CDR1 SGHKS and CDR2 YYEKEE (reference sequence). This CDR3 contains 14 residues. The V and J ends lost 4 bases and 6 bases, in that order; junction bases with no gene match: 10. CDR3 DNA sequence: TGTGCCAGCAGCCCCAGGACAGGACTTGTCGAGCAGTACTTC. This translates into CASSPRTGLVEQYF.

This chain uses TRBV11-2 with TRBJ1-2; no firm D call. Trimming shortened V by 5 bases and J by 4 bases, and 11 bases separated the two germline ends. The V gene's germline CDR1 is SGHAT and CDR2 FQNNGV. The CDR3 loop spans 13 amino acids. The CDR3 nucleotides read TGTGCCAGCAGCCAAGGTGCGGGCTATGGCTACACCTTC. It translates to CASSQGAGYGYTF.